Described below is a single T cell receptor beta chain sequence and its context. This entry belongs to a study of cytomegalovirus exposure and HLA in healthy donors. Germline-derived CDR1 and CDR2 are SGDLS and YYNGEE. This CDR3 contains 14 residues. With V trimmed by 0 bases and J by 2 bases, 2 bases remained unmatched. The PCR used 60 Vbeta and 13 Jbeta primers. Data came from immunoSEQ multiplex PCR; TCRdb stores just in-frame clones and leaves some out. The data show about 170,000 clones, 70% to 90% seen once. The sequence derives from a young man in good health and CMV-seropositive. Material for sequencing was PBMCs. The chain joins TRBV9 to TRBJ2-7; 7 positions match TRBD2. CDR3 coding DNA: TGTGCCAGCAGCGTAGCGGGGGGAACCTACGAGCAGTACTTC. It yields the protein CASSVAGGTYEQYF. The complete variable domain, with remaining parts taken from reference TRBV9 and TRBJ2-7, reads DSGVTQTPKHLITATGQRVTLRCSPRSGDLSVYWYQQSLDQGLQFLIQYYNGEERAKGNILERFSAQQFPDLHSELNLSSLELGDSALYFCASSVAGGTYEQYFGPGTRLTVT.